This is a list of T cell receptor beta chains from one sample in a study of cytomegalovirus exposure and HLA in healthy donors. Assay: immunoSEQ multiplex PCR; the TCRdb copy retains only in-frame clones and omits some. The data show approximately 120,000 clones, with almost 75% seen just once and under 10% held by the top ten. Sequenced material: PBMCs. Receptors originate from a man aged 35-49 years in good health and CMV-seronegative. Both conserved end residues are part of each CDR3. The D gene is left open where the match is weak. Size values are once, few and many counts, or a class for expanded clones, and some rows have none.

clone size	V gene	D gene	J gene	CDR3 protein	CDR3 DNA
NA	TRBV9	TRBD2	TRBJ2-3	CASSGEGTSGRYYTQYF	TGTGCCAGCAGCGGAGAAGGGACTAGCGGGCGTTACTATACGCAGTATTTT
few	TRBV7-9	NA	TRBJ1-1	CASSFSVDTEAFF	TGTGCCAGCAGCTTCAGCGTGGACACTGAAGCTTTCTTT
NA	TRBV29-1	NA	TRBJ1-5	CSVESIRVLSPSNQPQHF	TGCAGCGTTGAATCGATCAGGGTATTGTCGCCTAGCAATCAGCCCCAGCATTTT
NA	TRBV6-5	TRBD1	TRBJ2-5	CASSYSGTGDPTEQYF	TGTGCCAGCAGTTACTCGGGGACAGGGGATCCGACGGAGCAGTACTTC
once	TRBV30	TRBD1	TRBJ2-1	CAWSVGNRGEQFF	TGTGCCTGGAGTGTGGGTAACAGGGGTGAGCAGTTCTTC
few	TRBV25-1	NA	TRBJ1-2	CASRGWGVWCFVHGYTF	TGTGCCAGCCGAGGGTGGGGGGTATGGTGTTTTGTGCATGGCTACACCTTC
NA	TRBV6-5	NA	TRBJ1-2	CASSYSSITADYGYTF	TGTGCCAGCAGTTACTCGTCAATTACAGCGGACTATGGCTACACCTTC
once	TRBV13	TRBD2	TRBJ2-3	CASSTRASGSTDTQYF	TGTGCCAGCAGCACTAGGGCTAGCGGAAGCACAGATACGCAGTATTTT
NA	TRBV4-2	TRBD2	TRBJ2-3	CASSQDPGTRPAQYF	TGTGCCAGCAGCCAAGATCCCGGGACTAGACCGGCACAGTATTTT
NA	TRBV6-5	NA	TRBJ1-1	CASSPTVWSRVKAFF	TGTGCCAGCAGTCCCACAGTCTGGTCTCGTGTTAAAGCTTTCTTT
NA	TRBV10-3	NA	TRBJ1-1	CAISEFEIGGTEAFF	TGTGCCATCAGTGAATTCGAAATCGGAGGGACTGAAGCTTTCTTT
NA	TRBV27	TRBD2	TRBJ2-1	CASSLWSSGGAGEQFF	TGTGCCAGCAGTTTATGGTCTAGCGGGGGGGCCGGTGAGCAGTTCTTC
NA	TRBV7-2	NA	TRBJ1-1	CASSPWVGGAFF	TGTGCCAGCAGCCCATGGGTGGGAGGGGCTTTCTTT
NA	TRBV9	TRBD1	TRBJ2-7	CASSFRTGGGEQYF	TGTGCCAGCAGCTTTCGGACAGGGGGCGGCGAGCAGTACTTC
NA	TRBV9	TRBD1	TRBJ2-1	CASSPDRDNEQFF	TGTGCCAGCAGCCCTGACAGGGACAATGAGCAGTTCTTC